Listed here are 15 T cell receptor beta chains from one sample, sequenced in a study of T cell responses to AZD1222 COVID-19 vaccine. This table comes from immunoSEQ multiplex PCR, and its TCRdb copy is limited to in-frame clones, with some not included. This table holds 200,000 or so clones, 80% to 95% found once. The specimen was peripheral blood, collected on day 0 of AZD1222 vaccination. The receptors come from an adult in good health.

This clone was seen only once. The chain employs TRBV18 and TRBJ1-6; TRBD1 matches 9 bases. J gave up 14 bases and V 0 bases, and 11 bases lay outside the gene matches. Per germline, CDR1 KGHSH and CDR2 LQKENI. The CDR3 spans 16 residues. The CDR3 is CASSPPTPGQGITLHF. CDR3 bases: TGTGCCAGCTCACCACCAACTCCGGGACAGGGCATCACCCTCCACTTT.

The chain couples TRBV20-1 to TRBJ2-1, with 8 bases lining up with TRBD1. The CDR3 has 14 amino acids. V trimming: 3 bases; J trimming: 1 base; junction bases outside the gene matches: 2. Germline CDR1 DFQATT, CDR2 SNEGSKA (reference sequence). The CDR3 DNA sequence: TGCAGTGCTAGTGACAGGGGTTCCTACAATGAGCAGTTCTTC. Protein product: CSASDRGSYNEQFF.

This sequence joins TRBV14 and TRBJ1-6; 7 bases agree with TRBD1. The CDR3 contains 15 residues. From germline, CDR1 is SGHDN and CDR2 FVKESK. V dropped 6 bases and J dropped 5; count of bases not matched to a gene: 7. The CDR3 DNA sequence: TGTGCCAGCAGAACCCGCACAGGGGATAATTCACCCCTCCACTTT. This translates into CASRTRTGDNSPLHF.

The gene calls are TRBV29-1 and TRBJ1-2; 9 positions agree with TRBD1. The length of the CDR3 is 14 residues. Germline assignment: CDR1 SQVTM and CDR2 ANQGSEA. V was pared by 7 bases and J by 4 bases, with 10 bases of the junction left unmatched. The CDR3 loop reads CSASDRGMLYGYTF. The CDR3 nucleotides are TGCAGCGCTTCCGACAGGGGGATGCTCTATGGCTACACCTTC.

CDR3 in DNA: TGTGCCAGCAGTCCCCGACAGTTGATTTCCTATGGCTACACCTTC. Translated: CASSPRQLISYGYTF. V and J are TRBV27 and TRBJ1-2, with D possibly being TRBD1 (5 bases). The CDR3 totals 15 residues. Per germline, CDR1 MNHEY and CDR2 SMNVEV (reference sequence). V gave up 5 bases and J gave up 4 bases, with 17 bases separating them.

V and J are TRBV5-5 and TRBJ1-1; TRBD1 might be the D (6 bases). The V gene lost 3 bases and the J gene lost 2 bases, with 17 bases spanning the gap. The CDR3 runs to 16 residues. In germline, CDR1 is SGHKS, CDR2 YYEKEE (reference sequence). The CDR3 spells CASSSPGGGLNTEAFF. The CDR3 DNA sequence: TGTGCCAGCAGCTCCCCTGGGGGGGGGCTCAACACTGAAGCTTTCTTT.

The genes are TRBV2 and TRBJ2-5; 8 bases agree with TRBD1. This CDR3 spans 14 amino acids. Germline trimming cut 5 bases from V and 1 base from J; bases unmatched to any gene: 3. Germline CDR1 and CDR2: SNHLY and FYNNEI. The CDR3 bases are TGTGCCAGCAGTCCAGACAGGGGCCAAGAGACCCAGTACTTC. Protein sequence: CASSPDRGQETQYF.

The rearrangement joins TRBV29-1 to TRBJ2-1; TRBD2 aligns across 7 bases. J was trimmed by 7 bases and V by 8 bases; bases with no gene match: 14. This CDR3 contains 14 residues. Germline V lookup: CDR1 SQVTM, CDR2 ANQGSEA. The CDR3 DNA reads as TGCAGCTTCACTTCCGCGCGGGGGTATAATGAGCAGTTCTTC. This encodes CSFTSARGYNEQFF.

The chain joins TRBV19 to TRBJ1-2, with no clear D. The CDR3 consists of 12 residues. Trimming took off 1 base at V and 13 bases at J, with 13 bases between the two ends. Germline CDR1 and CDR2: LNHDA and SQIVND (reference sequence). CDR3 in DNA: TGTGCCAGTAGTATAGGGCAGACTTCCTTCACCTTC. This translates into CASSIGQTSFTF.

In its sample, this clone was seen a few times. CDR3 sequence (DNA): TGTGCCAGCAGCCAAGAGAACGGACAGCCTTATGGCTACACCTTC. Its protein product is CASSQENGQPYGYTF. The chain couples TRBV4-2 to TRBJ1-2; a weak D match, TRBD1 (6 bases). Trimming removed 0 bases from V and 5 bases from J, with 13 bases in between. The germline V gene encodes CDR1 LGHNA and CDR2 YNFKEQ. The CDR3 consists of 15 residues.

The chain couples TRBV6-6 to TRBJ1-3; the D is unclear. Germline CDR1 is MNHNY and CDR2 is SVGAGI (reference sequence). This CDR3 is 14 amino acids long. Trimming left V 2 bases short and J 0 bases short, with 5 bases between. CDR3 in amino acids: CASSYTDSGNTIYF. DNA of the CDR3: TGTGCCAGCAGTTACACAGACTCTGGAAACACCATATATTTT.

The genes are TRBV5-5 and TRBJ2-5; the D gene is possibly TRBD1 (6 bases). Deletions cut 4 bases from V and 0 bases from J, with 13 bases between. This CDR3 region has 15 residues. Germline CDR1 reads SGHKS; CDR2 reads YYEKEE (reference sequence). The CDR3 nucleotides read TGTGCCAGCAGCGATGACAGGAGGTACCAAGAGACCCAGTACTTC. Translated: CASSDDRRYQETQYF.

The chain recombines TRBV15 with TRBJ2-1; D gene uncertain. V was clipped by 3 bases and J by 0 bases, with 9 bases between them. CDR3 length: 15 residues. Germline lookup yields CDR1 LNHNV and CDR2 YYDKDF (reference sequence). The CDR3, as DNA: TGTGCCACCAGCAGGGCTGGCAGCTCCTACAATGAGCAGTTCTTC. It yields the protein CATSRAGSSYNEQFF.

The count of this clone is one. This chain links TRBV5-6 with TRBJ1-5; D call uncertain. The germline V gene encodes CDR1 SGHDT and CDR2 YYEEEE. This CDR3 is 14 amino acids long. Trimming cost V 4 bases and J 0 bases, with 8 bases left between them. CDR3 in amino acids: CASSPDGSNQPQHF. In DNA form, the CDR3 reads TGTGCCAGCAGCCCGGACGGTAGCAATCAGCCCCAGCATTTT.

The rearrangement joins TRBV12-5 to TRBJ1-5; 8 bases are shared with TRBD1. This CDR3 has 14 amino acids. From germline, CDR1 is LGHNT and CDR2 FRNRAP. V was pared by 6 bases and J by 7 bases, with 8 bases of the junction left unmatched. CDR3 sequence reads: CASGLYRGWQPQHF. The CDR3, as DNA: TGTGCTAGTGGCCTGTACAGGGGGTGGCAGCCCCAGCATTTT.